Described below is a single TCR beta chain sequence and its context. The clone's antigen remains unknown. There are no base qualities to consult, and no much larger clone falls within one base. The data belong to a study of OX40 agonist ivuxolimab in advanced cancers. As for the study more broadly: Ivuxolimab was a fully human IgG2 agonistic monoclonal antibody targeting the costimulatory receptor OX40 (CD134). The paper covers the monotherapy dose-escalation part of the phase I ivuxolimab trial, which included N of about 51 patients. Patients were allowed to have had prior anti-PD-1, anti-PD-L1 or anti-CTLA-4 therapy, and approximately 41% of the dose-escalation patients had previously received checkpoint inhibitors. A male proportion of almost 85% and a mean age of 60 years, ranging from 23 to 79, were recorded for the dose-escalation cohort. The purpose of peripheral TCRbeta sequencing was to test whether ivuxolimab changed TCR sequence diversity and led to clonal T-cell expansion. Partial responses occurred in three dose-escalation patients: two with cutaneous melanoma and one with hepatocellular carcinoma. Of the approximately 53 patients in dose escalation, about 19 had hepatocellular carcinoma, some 15 had melanoma, 9 had renal cell carcinoma and 9 had head and neck cancer. Intravenous ivuxolimab was administered to patients every 2 weeks at six dose levels: 0.01, 0.1, 0.3, 1.5, 3 and 10 mg/kg. Overall results and qualifications from the work: Which antigens the clonally expanded peripheral T cells were specific for was not determined. Partial responders in the 0.1-3.0 mg/kg groups had among the lowest normalized peripheral clonal expansion, especially among CD8+ T cells. After ivuxolimab, expanded clones were on average more numerous among CD8+ T cells than among CD4+ T cells. Low levels of normalized T-cell clonal expansion were also seen in some nonresponding patients. Clonal expansion of both CD4+ and CD8+ blood T cells was observed from baseline to week 6 at doses 0.1 to 3.0 mg/kg.

Between the V and J ends, shortened by 1 base and 5 bases respectively, the junction contains 4 bases. CDR1 LNHNV and CDR2 YYDKDF are derived from the germline V gene (reference sequence). There are 12 amino acids in the CDR3, from cysteine to phenylalanine inclusive. Kept here is only the CDR3 DNA, which spans 36 bases and is read in frame from base 1. Patients with a history of autoimmune disease or receiving systemic immunosuppression were excluded from the trial. Peripheral blood for TCR sequencing was collected from all dose cohorts at baseline, on cycle 4 day 1, and on cycle 7 day 1. The samples were drawn from a first-in-human, open-label, multicenter phase I dose-escalation trial of ivuxolimab. The trial enrolled adults with locally advanced or metastatic head and neck squamous cell, hepatocellular, melanoma or renal cell carcinoma. Before TCR sequencing, CD4+ T cells and CD8+ T cells were sorted from peripheral blood as separate populations.

For sequencing of the TCRbeta CDR3 region, genomic DNA was extracted from the sorted cells. The immunoSEQ Assay was used to sequence the TCRbeta CDR3 regions. TCRdb provides this immuneACCESS table in a form limited to in-frame rearrangements. Some clones are lacking; in checked studies, under half of them reflect an unresolved V gene, and why the rest are absent is not known. The sample table lists 13,000 to 15,000 clones, approximately 80% of them with a count of one. The top ten clones comprise 15% to 20% of the sample. This clonotype was sampled from an adult with an advanced solid tumor such as melanoma, head and neck, liver or kidney cancer. The sample in question was CD4+ or CD8+ T cells sorted from blood, obtained in a trial of the OX40 agonist ivuxolimab. The V and J genes are TRBV15 and TRBJ2-3, with the D segment identity uncertain. The nucleotide sequence is TGTGCCACCAGCAGAGGACTAGATACGCAGTATTTT. This codes for CATSRGLDTQYF.